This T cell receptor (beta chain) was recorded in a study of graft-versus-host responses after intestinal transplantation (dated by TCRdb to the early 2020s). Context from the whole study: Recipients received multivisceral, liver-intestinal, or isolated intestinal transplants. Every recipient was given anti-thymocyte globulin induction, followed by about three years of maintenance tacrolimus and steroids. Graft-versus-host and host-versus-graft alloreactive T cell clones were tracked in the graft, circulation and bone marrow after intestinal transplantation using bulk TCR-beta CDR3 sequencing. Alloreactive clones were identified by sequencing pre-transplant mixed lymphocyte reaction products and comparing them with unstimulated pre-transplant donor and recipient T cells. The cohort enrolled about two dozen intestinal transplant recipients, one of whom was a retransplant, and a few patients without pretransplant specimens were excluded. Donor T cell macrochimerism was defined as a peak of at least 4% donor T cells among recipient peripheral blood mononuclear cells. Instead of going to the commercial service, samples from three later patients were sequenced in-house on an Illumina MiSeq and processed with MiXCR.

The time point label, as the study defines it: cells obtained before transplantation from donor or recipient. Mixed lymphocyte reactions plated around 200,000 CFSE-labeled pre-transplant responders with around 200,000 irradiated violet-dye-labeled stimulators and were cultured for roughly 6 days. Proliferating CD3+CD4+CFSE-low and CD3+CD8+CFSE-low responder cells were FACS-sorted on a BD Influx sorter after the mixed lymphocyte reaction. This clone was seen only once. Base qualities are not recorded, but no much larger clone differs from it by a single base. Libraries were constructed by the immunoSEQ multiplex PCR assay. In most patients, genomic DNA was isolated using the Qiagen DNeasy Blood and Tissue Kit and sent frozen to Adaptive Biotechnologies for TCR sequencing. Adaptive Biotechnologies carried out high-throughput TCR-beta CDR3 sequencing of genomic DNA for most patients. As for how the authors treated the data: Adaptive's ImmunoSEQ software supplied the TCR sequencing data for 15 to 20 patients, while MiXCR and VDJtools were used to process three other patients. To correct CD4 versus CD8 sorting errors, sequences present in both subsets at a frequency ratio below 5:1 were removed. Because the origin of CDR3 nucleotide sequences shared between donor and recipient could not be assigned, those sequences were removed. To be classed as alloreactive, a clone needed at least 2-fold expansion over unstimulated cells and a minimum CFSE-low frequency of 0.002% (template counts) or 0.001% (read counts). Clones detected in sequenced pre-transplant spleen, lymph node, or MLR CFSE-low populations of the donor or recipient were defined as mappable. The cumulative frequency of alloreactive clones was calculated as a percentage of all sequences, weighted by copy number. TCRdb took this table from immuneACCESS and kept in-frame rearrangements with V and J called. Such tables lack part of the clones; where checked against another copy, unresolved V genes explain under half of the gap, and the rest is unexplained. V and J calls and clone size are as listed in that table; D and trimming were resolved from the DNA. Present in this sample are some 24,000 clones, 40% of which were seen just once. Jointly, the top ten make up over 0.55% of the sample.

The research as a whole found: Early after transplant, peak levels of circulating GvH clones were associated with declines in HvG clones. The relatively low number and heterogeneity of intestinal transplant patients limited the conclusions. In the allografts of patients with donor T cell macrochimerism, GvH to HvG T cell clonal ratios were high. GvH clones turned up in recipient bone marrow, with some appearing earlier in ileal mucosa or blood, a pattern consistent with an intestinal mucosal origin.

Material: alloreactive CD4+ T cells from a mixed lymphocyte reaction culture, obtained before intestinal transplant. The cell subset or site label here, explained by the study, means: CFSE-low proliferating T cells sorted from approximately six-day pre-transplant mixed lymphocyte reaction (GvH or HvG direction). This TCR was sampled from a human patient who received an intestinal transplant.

At the DNA level, the sequence is TGTGCCAGCAGTACAGGGACAAACACCGGGGAGCTGTTTTTT. The resulting protein is CASSTGTNTGELFF. The sequence links TRBV6-4 to TRBJ2-2; the best D guess is TRBD1, with 6 bases matching. The CDR3 covers 14 residues, taking in both the cysteine and the phenylalanine. Only CDR3 DNA remains: 42 bases, in frame from the first base. For CDR1 and CDR2, the germline V gene lists MRHNA and SNTAGT. Between the V and J ends, shortened by 5 bases and 2 bases respectively, the junction contains 9 bases.